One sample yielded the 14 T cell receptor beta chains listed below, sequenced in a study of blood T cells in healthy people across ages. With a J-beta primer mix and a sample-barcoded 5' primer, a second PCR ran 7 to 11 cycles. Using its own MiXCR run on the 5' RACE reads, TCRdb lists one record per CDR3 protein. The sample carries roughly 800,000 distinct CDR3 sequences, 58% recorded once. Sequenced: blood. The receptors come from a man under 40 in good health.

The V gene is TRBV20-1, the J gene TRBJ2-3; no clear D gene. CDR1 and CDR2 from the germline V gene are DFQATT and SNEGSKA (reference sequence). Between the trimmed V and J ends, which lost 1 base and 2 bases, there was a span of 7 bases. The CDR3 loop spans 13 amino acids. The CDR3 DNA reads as TGCAGTGCTAGAGTCCTTTCCACAGATACGCAGTATTTT. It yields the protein CSARVLSTDTQYF.

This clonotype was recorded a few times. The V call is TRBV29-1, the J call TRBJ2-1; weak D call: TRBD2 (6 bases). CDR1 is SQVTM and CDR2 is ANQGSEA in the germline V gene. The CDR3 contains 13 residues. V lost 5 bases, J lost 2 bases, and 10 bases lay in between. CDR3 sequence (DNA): TGCAGCGTTTTTGGGGGGACCTACAATGAGCAGTTCTTC. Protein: CSVFGGTYNEQFF.

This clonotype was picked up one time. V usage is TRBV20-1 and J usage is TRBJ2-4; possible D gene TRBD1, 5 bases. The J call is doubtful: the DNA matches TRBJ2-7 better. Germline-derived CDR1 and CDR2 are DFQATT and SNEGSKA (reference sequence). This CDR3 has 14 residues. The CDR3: CSAPPQGLTYEQYF. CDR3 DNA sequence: TGCAGTGCACCCCCCCAGGGTTTAACCTACGAGCAGTACTTC.

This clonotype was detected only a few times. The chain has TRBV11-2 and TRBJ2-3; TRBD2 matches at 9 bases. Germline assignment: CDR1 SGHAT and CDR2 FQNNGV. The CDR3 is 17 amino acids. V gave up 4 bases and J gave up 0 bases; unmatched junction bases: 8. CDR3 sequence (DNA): TGTGCCAGCAGCTCACCCCAACTAGCGGGTAGCACAGATACGCAGTATTTT. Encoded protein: CASSSPQLAGSTDTQYF.

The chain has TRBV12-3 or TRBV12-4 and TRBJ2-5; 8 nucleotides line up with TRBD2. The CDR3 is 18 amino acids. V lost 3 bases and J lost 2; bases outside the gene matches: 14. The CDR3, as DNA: TGTGCCAGCAGTTTTTGGTCGGGAGGGGCCGCGGGGCAAGAGACCCAGTACTTC. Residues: CASSFWSGGAAGQETQYF.

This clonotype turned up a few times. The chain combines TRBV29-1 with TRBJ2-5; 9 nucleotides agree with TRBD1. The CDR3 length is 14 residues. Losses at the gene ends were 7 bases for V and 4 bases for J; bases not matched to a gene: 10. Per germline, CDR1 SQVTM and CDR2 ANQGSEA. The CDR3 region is CSANPGTGTETQYF. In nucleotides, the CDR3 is TGCAGCGCGAACCCCGGGACAGGGACAGAGACCCAGTACTTC.

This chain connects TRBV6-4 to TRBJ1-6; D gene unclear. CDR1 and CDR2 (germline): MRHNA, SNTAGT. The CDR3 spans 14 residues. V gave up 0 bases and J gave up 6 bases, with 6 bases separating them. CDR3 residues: CASSDSVFNSPLHF. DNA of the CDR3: TGTGCCAGCAGTGACTCTGTCTTTAATTCACCCCTCCACTTT.

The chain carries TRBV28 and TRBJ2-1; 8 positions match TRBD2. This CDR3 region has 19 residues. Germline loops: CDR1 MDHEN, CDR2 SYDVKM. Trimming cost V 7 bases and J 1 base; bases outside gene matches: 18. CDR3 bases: TGTGCCAGCAACACAATCATCCCTGCGGGAGGCAAATCCTACAATGAGCAGTTCTTC. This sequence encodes CASNTIIPAGGKSYNEQFF.

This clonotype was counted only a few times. The CDR3 loop reads CASNTGGPLTTQYF. CDR3 in DNA: TGTGCCAGCAACACGGGGGGCCCCTTGACAACGCAGTATTTT. This chain uses TRBV2 with TRBJ2-3; possibly TRBD2 for D (7 bases). Germline CDR1 and CDR2: SNHLY and FYNNEI. V lost 7 bases and J lost 9, with 20 bases in between. There are 14 residues in the CDR3.

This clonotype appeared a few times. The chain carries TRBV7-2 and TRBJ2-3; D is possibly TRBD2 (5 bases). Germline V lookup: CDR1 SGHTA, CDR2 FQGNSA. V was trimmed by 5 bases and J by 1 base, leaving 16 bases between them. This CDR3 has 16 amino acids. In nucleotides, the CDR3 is TGTGCCAGCAGCCCTGTGATAGCGCGAGGCACAGATACGCAGTATTTT. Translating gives CASSPVIARGTDTQYF.

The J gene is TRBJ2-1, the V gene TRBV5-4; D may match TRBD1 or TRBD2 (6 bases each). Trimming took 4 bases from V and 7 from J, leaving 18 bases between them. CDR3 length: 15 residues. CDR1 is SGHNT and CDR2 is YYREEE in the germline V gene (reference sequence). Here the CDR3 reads CASSLRGAGTNEQFF. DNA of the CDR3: TGTGCCAGCAGCCTTAGGGGGGCGGGTACGAATGAGCAGTTCTTC. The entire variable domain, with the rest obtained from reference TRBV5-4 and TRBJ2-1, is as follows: ETGVTQSPTHLIKTRGQQVTLRCSSQSGHNTVSWYQQALGQGPQFIFQYYREEENGRGNFPPRFSGLQFPNYSSELNVNALELDDSALYLCASSLRGAGTNEQFFGPGTRLTVL.

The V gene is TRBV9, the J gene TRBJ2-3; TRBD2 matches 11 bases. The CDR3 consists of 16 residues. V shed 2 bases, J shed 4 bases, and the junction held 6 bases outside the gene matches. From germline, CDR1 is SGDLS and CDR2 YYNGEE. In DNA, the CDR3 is TGTGCCAGCAGCGTTCAAACTAGCGGGAGTCCAGATACGCAGTATTTT. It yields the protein CASSVQTSGSPDTQYF.

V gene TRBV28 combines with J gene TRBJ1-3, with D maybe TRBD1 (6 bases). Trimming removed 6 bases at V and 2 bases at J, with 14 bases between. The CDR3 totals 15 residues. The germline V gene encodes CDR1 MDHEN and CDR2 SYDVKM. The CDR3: CASRRGGRAGNTIYF. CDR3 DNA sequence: TGTGCCAGCAGACGTGGGGGCAGAGCTGGAAACACCATATATTTT.

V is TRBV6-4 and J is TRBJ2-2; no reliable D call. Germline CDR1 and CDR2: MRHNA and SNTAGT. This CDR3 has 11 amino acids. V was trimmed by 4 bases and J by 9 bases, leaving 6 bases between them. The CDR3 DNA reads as TGTGCCAGCAGTGTCTCGTGGGAGCTGTTTTTT. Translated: CASSVSWELFF.